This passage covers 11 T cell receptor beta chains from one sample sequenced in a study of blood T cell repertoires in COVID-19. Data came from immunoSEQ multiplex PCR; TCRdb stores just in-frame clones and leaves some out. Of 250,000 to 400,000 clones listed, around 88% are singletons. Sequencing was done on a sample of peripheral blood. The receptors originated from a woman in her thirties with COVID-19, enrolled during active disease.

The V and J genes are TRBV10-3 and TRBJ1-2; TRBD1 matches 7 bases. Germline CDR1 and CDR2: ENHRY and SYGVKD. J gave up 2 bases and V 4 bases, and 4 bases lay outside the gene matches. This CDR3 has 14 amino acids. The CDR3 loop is CAISGSGGNYGYTF. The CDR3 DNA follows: TGTGCCATCAGTGGCTCAGGGGGAAACTATGGCTACACCTTC.

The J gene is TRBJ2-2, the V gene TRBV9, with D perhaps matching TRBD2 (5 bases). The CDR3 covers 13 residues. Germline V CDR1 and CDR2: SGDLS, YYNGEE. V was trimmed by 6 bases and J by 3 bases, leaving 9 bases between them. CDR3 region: CASTHGDTGELFF. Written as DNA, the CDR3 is TGTGCCAGCACCCACGGGGACACCGGGGAGCTGTTTTTT.

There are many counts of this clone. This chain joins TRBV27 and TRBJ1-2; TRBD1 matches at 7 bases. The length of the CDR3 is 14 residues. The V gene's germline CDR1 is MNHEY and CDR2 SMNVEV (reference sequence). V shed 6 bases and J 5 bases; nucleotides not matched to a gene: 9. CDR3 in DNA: TGTGCCAGCAGCCGACAGGGTGGAGCATATGGCTACACCTTC. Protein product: CASSRQGGAYGYTF.

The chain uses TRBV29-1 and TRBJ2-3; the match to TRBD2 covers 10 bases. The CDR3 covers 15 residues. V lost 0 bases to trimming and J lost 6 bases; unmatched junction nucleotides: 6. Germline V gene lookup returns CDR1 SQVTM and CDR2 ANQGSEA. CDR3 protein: CSVEDRTSGSDTQYF. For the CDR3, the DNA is TGCAGCGTTGAAGACCGGACTAGCGGATCGGATACGCAGTATTTT.

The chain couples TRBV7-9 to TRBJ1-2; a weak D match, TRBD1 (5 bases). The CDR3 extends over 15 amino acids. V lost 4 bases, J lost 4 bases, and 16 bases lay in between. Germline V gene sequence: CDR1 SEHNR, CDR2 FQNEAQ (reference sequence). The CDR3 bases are TGTGCCAGCAGCTACTCCCTCTGGGGCACCTATGGCTACACCTTC. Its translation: CASSYSLWGTYGYTF.

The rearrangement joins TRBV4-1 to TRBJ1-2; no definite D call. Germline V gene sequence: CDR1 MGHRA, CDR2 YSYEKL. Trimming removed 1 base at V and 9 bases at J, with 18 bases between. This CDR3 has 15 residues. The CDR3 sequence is CASSQARDVPYRYTF. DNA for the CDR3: TGCGCCAGCAGCCAAGCTAGAGACGTACCGTATCGCTACACCTTC.

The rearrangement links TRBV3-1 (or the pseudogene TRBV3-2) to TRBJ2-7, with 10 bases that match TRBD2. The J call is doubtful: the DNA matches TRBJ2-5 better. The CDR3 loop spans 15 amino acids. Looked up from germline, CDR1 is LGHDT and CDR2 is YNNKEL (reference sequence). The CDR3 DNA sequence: TGTGCCAGCAGCCAAAGACTAGCGGGTAAAGAGACCCAGTACTTC. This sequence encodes CASSQRLAGKETQYF.

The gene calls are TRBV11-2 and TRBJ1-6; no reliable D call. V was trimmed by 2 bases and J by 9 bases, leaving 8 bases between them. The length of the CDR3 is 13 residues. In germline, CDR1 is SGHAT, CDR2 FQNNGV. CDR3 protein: CASSLFLASPLHF. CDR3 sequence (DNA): TGTGCCAGCAGCTTATTTCTAGCTTCACCCCTCCACTTT.

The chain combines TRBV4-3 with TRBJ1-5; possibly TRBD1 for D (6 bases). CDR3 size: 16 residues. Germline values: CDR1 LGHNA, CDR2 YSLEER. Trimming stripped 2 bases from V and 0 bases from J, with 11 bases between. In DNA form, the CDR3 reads TGCGCCAGCAGCCAATCGACAGGTCCTAGCAATCAGCCCCAGCATTTT. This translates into CASSQSTGPSNQPQHF.

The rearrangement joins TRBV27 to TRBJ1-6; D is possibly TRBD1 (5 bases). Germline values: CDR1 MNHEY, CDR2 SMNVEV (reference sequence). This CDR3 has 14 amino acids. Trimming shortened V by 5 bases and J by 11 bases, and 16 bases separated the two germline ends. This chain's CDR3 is CASSVGLAQAPLHF. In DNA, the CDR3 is TGTGCCAGCAGTGTGGGGCTGGCCCAAGCACCCCTCCACTTT.

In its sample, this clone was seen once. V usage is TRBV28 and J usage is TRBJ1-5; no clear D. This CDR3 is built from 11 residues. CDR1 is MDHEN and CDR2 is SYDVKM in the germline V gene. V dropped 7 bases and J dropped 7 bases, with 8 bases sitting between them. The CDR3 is CASMAHQPQHF. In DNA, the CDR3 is TGTGCCAGCATGGCACACCAGCCCCAGCATTTT.